These 26 T cell receptor beta chains came from one sample sequenced in a study of beta chain features in type 1 diabetes. The sequenced template was cDNA made from the entire isolated RNA. The method was immunoSEQ multiplex PCR; TCRdb's version includes in-frame clones alone and lacks a portion of them. This table holds about 260,000 clones, around 68% found once. Material for sequencing was naive CD4+ T cells from blood. The origin of the receptors is a man between 25 and 39 years old in good health.

The chain links TRBV29-1 to TRBJ2-6; TRBD2 is a possible D gene (5 bases). CDR3 length: 14 amino acids. Germline V lookup: CDR1 SQVTM, CDR2 ANQGSEA. V was trimmed by 3 bases and J by 0 bases, leaving 6 bases between them. CDR3 coding DNA: TGCAGCGTTGACGGGAACTCTGGGGCCAACGTCCTGACTTTC. This gives the protein CSVDGNSGANVLTF.

CDR3 coding DNA: TGTGCCAGCAGCCAAGATGGGAGAAACACTGAAGCTTTCTTT. Protein sequence: CASSQDGRNTEAFF. The chain has TRBV14 and TRBJ1-1, with D uncertain. V dropped 0 bases and J dropped 2 bases, with 7 bases sitting between them. The CDR3 totals 14 residues. Germline V gives CDR1 SGHDN, CDR2 FVKESK.

The chain carries TRBV30 and TRBJ2-3; 9 nucleotides match TRBD2. The ends lost 6 bases at V and 3 bases at J; junction bases unmatched: 7. Looked up from germline, CDR1 is GTSNPN and CDR2 is SVGIG (reference sequence). The CDR3 is made up of 14 amino acids. The CDR3 coding sequence is TGTGCCTGCCTCGGCGGGGGGGCGACAGATACGCAGTATTTT. Protein: CACLGGGATDTQYF.

This clone was counted only a few times. The rearrangement uses TRBV29-1 and TRBJ2-7; D unclear. This CDR3 is 15 amino acids long. Germline V gene data show CDR1 as SQVTM and CDR2 as ANQGSEA. Deletions cut 0 bases from V and 4 bases from J, with 16 bases between. The CDR3 DNA follows: TGCAGCGTTGAAGACATTAGTTGGGGTACTTACGAGCAGTACTTC. This codes for CSVEDISWGTYEQYF.

V gene TRBV9 combines with J gene TRBJ2-5; 11 positions agree with TRBD1. Germline V gene lookup returns CDR1 SGDLS and CDR2 YYNGEE. The trim removed 3 bases at V and 7 bases at J, leaving 5 bases unmatched. The CDR3 runs 14 residues. The CDR3 DNA reads TGTGCCAGCAGCGCGGACAGGGGGCCGGGGACCCAGTACTTC. It yields the protein CASSADRGPGTQYF.

This sequence joins TRBV6-1 and TRBJ2-4, with D possibly matching TRBD1 (5 bases). Per germline, CDR1 MNHNS and CDR2 SASEGT. Trimming left V 1 base short and J 0 bases short, with 7 bases between. The CDR3 length is 15 residues. The CDR3 spells CASSEGGRAKNIQYF. DNA of the CDR3: TGTGCCAGCAGTGAAGGGGGCAGAGCCAAAAACATTCAGTACTTC.

This clone was found a few times. The chain recombines TRBV12-5 with TRBJ2-3, with D perhaps matching TRBD1 or TRBD2 (5 bases each). Trimming stripped 5 bases from V and 0 bases from J, with 12 bases between. The V gene's germline CDR1 is LGHNT and CDR2 FRNRAP. The length of the CDR3 is 15 residues. In DNA, the CDR3 is TGTGCTAGTGGTCCCAGGGACCGAAGCACAGATACGCAGTATTTT. This encodes CASGPRDRSTDTQYF.

This rearrangement joins TRBV20-1 to TRBJ2-1; weak D call: TRBD2 (5 bases). Trimming took off 3 bases at V and 14 bases at J, with 11 bases between the two ends. The CDR3 sequence is 10 residues long. In germline, CDR1 is DFQATT, CDR2 SNEGSKA (reference sequence). The CDR3 region is CSARDWMEFF. CDR3 bases: TGCAGTGCTAGGGACTGGATGGAGTTCTTC.

The chain recombines TRBV5-4 with TRBJ2-3; 13 bases match TRBD2. CDR3 length: 16 residues. Trimming at V came to 4 bases and at J to 3 bases, leaving 5 bases not matched to a gene. From germline, CDR1 is SGHNT and CDR2 YYREEE (reference sequence). The CDR3 here is CASSGRLAGGTDTQYF. The CDR3 bases are TGTGCCAGCAGCGGAAGACTAGCGGGAGGAACAGATACGCAGTATTTT.

For the CDR3, the DNA is TGTGCCAGCAGTTCCGACAGGGGGCATGGAAACATTCAGTACTTC. Its translation: CASSSDRGHGNIQYF. The V and J genes are TRBV28 and TRBJ2-4; the match to TRBD1 covers 10 bases. This CDR3 region has 15 residues. V was pared by 4 bases and J by 6 bases, with 6 bases of the junction left unmatched. CDR1 MDHEN and CDR2 SYDVKM come from the germline V gene.

The chain carries TRBV6-5 and TRBJ2-7; D not certain. Germline CDR1 MNHEY, CDR2 SVGAGI. CDR3 length: 12 amino acids. The ends were cut back, 2 bases at V and 5 bases at J, with 7 bases in the middle. The CDR3: CASSYKGNEQYF. In DNA form, the CDR3 reads TGTGCCAGCAGTTACAAAGGGAACGAGCAGTACTTC.

This clone was found a few times. The chain couples TRBV30 to TRBJ2-2; unclear D gene. Germline assignment: CDR1 GTSNPN and CDR2 SVGIG (reference sequence). V was cut by 3 bases and J by 7 bases, with 15 bases left in between. This CDR3 has 14 residues. CDR3 DNA: TGTGCCTGGAGCGGCCTGATCGTAGGCGGGGAGCTGTTTTTT. It codes for CAWSGLIVGGELFF.

The chain couples TRBV4-2 to TRBJ2-1; D may be TRBD2 (6 bases). This CDR3 spans 16 amino acids. V gave up 2 bases and J gave up 4 bases, with 15 bases separating them. CDR1 and CDR2 from the germline V gene are LGHNA and YNFKEQ. The CDR3 here is CASSQTVADLYNEQFF. The CDR3 DNA sequence: TGTGCCAGCAGCCAAACCGTAGCGGACCTATACAATGAGCAGTTCTTC.

This clone was detected only a few times. The gene calls are TRBV20-1 and TRBJ2-5; a weak D match, TRBD1 (5 bases). Deletions cut 6 bases from V and 6 bases from J, with 11 bases between. Germline-derived CDR1 and CDR2 are DFQATT and SNEGSKA (reference sequence). This CDR3 has 11 amino acids. This CDR3 reads CSAGREQTQYF. CDR3 in DNA: TGCAGTGCGGGCAGGGAACAGACCCAGTACTTC.

V gene TRBV15 combines with J gene TRBJ2-6, with 8 bases identical to TRBD1. Trimming cost V 3 bases and J 0 bases; bases outside gene matches: 13. Germline V gives CDR1 LNHNV, CDR2 YYDKDF (reference sequence). The CDR3 covers 20 residues. The CDR3 nucleotides are TGTGCCACCAGCAGTCCCCGGGGTCAGGGGGCGGGCTCTGGGGCCAACGTCCTGACTTTC. Translated, it gives CATSSPRGQGAGSGANVLTF.

This chain joins TRBV7-9 and TRBJ2-6; the D is unclear. Between the trimmed V and J ends, which lost 5 bases and 2 bases, there was a span of 19 bases. CDR1 and CDR2 from the germline V gene are SEHNR and FQNEAQ (reference sequence). CDR3 length: 18 amino acids. The CDR3 loop reads CASSTRTIGKTGANVLTF. The CDR3 DNA sequence: TGTGCCAGCAGCACGCGGACCATTGGGAAGACTGGGGCCAACGTCCTGACTTTC.

Regarding this clone: At the DNA level, this CDR3 is encoded by other sequences in the same sample as well. The chain links TRBV29-1 to TRBJ2-5; TRBD2 is a possible D gene (6 bases). V dropped 5 bases and J dropped 0 bases, with 7 bases sitting between them. This CDR3 comprises 12 residues. CDR1 is SQVTM, CDR2 ANQGSEA, per germline. The CDR3 DNA reads TGCAGCGTTCGGGGGTACCAAGAGACCCAGTACTTC. Translation gives CSVRGYQETQYF.

The chain carries TRBV4-2 and TRBJ1-1, with 9 nucleotides matching TRBD1. V dropped 6 bases and J dropped 7; count of bases not matched to a gene: 15. CDR3 length: 16 amino acids. Germline-derived CDR1 and CDR2 are LGHNA and YNFKEQ. The CDR3 region has the DNA TGTGCCAGCAGTCAGATCCCGGGACAGGGTCCGGTTGAAGCTTTCTTT. Translated, it gives CASSQIPGQGPVEAFF.

V is TRBV30 and J is TRBJ1-6; no reliable D call. There are 13 residues in the CDR3. The V end was cut by 1 base, the J end by 7 bases, with 8 bases between. Germline V gene lookup returns CDR1 GTSNPN and CDR2 SVGIG (reference sequence). CDR3 nucleotides: TGTGCCTGGAGTGAGCAGATGAATTCACCCCTCCACTTT. Its translation is CAWSEQMNSPLHF.

CDR3 region: CASSYHLGENEQFF. In nucleotides, the CDR3 is TGTGCCAGCAGTTACCACCTCGGGGAGAATGAGCAGTTCTTC. The rearrangement uses TRBV2 and TRBJ2-1, with D maybe TRBD2 (5 bases). The ends were cut back, 5 bases at V and 7 bases at J, with 15 bases in the middle. Germline V gene data show CDR1 as SNHLY and CDR2 as FYNNEI. The CDR3 extends over 14 amino acids.

The V and J genes are TRBV29-1 and TRBJ2-5; 11 bases agree with TRBD2. CDR1 and CDR2 from the germline V gene are SQVTM and ANQGSEA. The CDR3 covers 14 residues. J gave up 6 bases and V 7 bases, and 10 bases lay outside the gene matches. The CDR3 DNA sequence: TGCAGCGCCCGTAGCGGGAGGGCCGGGCAGACCCAGTACTTC. It translates to CSARSGRAGQTQYF.

CDR3 amino acids: CSVRTGSYEQYF. CDR3 bases: TGCAGCGTCCGGACAGGATCCTACGAGCAGTACTTC. The V and J genes are TRBV29-1 and TRBJ2-7, with 7 positions matching TRBD1. V lost 6 bases, J lost 1 base, and 3 bases stayed unmatched. CDR1 and CDR2 (germline): SQVTM, ANQGSEA. The CDR3 length is 12 residues.

The genes are TRBV4-2 and TRBJ2-3, with D possibly being TRBD1 or TRBD2 (6 bases each). This CDR3 has 19 amino acids. Germline V gene sequence: CDR1 LGHNA, CDR2 YNFKEQ. Deletions cut 0 bases from V and 0 bases from J, with 19 bases between. The CDR3 DNA sequence: TGTGCCAGCAGCCAAGATAGGTACGGGGGCGGGGCTAGCACAGATACGCAGTATTTT. Translated: CASSQDRYGGGASTDTQYF.

CDR3 DNA: TGCGCCAGCAGCCGAAAGGAAGAGACCCAGTACTTC. This codes for CASSRKEETQYF. The chain has TRBV5-1 and TRBJ2-5; D unclear. The CDR3 has 12 amino acids. CDR1 and CDR2 (germline): SGHRS, YFSETQ. Trimming shortened V by 4 bases and J by 3 bases, and 7 bases separated the two germline ends.

The genes are TRBV25-1 and TRBJ2-3; D remains ambiguous. The CDR3 has 11 residues. Germline values: CDR1 MGHDK, CDR2 SYGVNS. V was cut by 5 bases and J by 6 bases, with 6 bases left in between. Written as DNA, the CDR3 is TGTGCCAGCAGTCGGTTGGATACGCAGTATTTT. Protein product: CASSRLDTQYF.

The chain recombines TRBV30 with TRBJ1-2; TRBD1 matches 7 bases. V lost 4 bases to trimming and J lost 7 bases; unmatched junction nucleotides: 6. Germline V CDR1 and CDR2: GTSNPN, SVGIG (reference sequence). The CDR3 has 12 amino acids. CDR3 sequence: CAWTTGLGGYTF. The CDR3 DNA sequence: TGTGCCTGGACGACAGGGTTGGGTGGCTACACCTTC.